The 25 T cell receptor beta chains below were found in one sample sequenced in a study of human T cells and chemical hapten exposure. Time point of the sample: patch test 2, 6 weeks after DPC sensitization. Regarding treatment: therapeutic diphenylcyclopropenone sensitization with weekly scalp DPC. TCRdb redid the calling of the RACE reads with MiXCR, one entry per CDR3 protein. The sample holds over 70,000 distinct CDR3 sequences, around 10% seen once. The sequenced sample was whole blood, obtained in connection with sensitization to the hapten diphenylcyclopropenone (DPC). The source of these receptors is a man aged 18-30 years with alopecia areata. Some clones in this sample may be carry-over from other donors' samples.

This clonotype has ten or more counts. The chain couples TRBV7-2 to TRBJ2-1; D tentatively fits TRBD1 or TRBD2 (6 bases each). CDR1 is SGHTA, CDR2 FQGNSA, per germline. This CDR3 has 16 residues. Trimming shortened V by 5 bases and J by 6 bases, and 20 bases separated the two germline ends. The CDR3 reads CASSPSRGQVSNEQFF. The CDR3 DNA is TGTGCCAGCAGCCCGTCTCGGGGGCAAGTCTCCAATGAGCAGTTCTTC.

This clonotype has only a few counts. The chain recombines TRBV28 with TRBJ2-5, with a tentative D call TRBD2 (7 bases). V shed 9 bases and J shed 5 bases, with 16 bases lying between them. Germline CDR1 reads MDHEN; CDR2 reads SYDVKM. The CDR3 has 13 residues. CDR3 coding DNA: TGTGCCAGTGGAGGGGGGGACATCGAGACCCAGTACTTC. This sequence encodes CASGGGDIETQYF.

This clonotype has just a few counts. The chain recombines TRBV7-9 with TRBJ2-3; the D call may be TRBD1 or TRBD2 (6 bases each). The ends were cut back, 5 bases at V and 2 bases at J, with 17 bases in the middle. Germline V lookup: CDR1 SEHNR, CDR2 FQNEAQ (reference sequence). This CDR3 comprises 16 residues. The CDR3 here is CASSMGGQPITDTQYF. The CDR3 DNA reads TGTGCCAGCAGCATGGGGGGACAACCGATCACAGATACGCAGTATTTT.

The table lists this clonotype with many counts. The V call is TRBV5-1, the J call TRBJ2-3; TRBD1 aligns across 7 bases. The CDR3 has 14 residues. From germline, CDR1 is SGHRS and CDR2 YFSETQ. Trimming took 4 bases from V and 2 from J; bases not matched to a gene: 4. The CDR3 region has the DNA TGCGCCAGCAGCCAGGACAGGTCCACAGATACGCAGTATTTT. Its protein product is CASSQDRSTDTQYF. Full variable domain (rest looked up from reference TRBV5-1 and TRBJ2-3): KAGVTQTPRYLIKTRGQQVTLSCSPISGHRSVSWYQQTPGQGLQFLFEYFSETQRNKGNFPGRFSGRQFSNSRSEMNVSTLELGDSALYLCASSQDRSTDTQYFGPGTRLTVL.

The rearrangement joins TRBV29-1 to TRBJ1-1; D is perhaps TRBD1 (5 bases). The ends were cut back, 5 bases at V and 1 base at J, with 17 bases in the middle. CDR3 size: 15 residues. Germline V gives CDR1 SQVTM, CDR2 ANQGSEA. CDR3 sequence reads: CSVCGGFGSNTEAFF. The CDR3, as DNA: TGCAGCGTTTGCGGGGGATTCGGGTCGAACACTGAAGCTTTCTTT. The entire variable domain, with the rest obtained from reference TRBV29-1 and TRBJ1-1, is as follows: SAVISQKPSRDICQRGTSLTIQCQVDSQVTMMFWYRQQPGQSLTLIATANQGSEATYESGFVIDKFPISRPNLTFSTLTVSNMSPEDSSIYLCSVCGGFGSNTEAFFGQGTRLTVV.

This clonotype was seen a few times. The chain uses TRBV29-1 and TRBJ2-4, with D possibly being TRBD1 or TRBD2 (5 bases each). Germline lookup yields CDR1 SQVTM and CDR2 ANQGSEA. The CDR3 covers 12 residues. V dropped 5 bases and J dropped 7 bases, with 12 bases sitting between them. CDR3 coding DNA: TGCAGCGTTCGAGGGGTTGGGAACATTCAGTACTTC. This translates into CSVRGVGNIQYF.

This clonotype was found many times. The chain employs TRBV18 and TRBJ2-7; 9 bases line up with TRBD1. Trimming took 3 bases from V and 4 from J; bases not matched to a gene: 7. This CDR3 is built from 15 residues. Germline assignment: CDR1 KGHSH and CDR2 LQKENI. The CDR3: CASSPATGGTYEQYV. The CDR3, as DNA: TGTGCCAGCTCACCTGCGACAGGGGGAACGTACGAGCAGTACGTC.

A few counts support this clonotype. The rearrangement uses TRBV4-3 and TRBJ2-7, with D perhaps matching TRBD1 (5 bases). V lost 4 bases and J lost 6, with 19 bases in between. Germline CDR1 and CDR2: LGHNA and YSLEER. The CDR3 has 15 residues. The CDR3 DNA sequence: TGCGCCAGCAGCCTCGTTGGGCAGGGCGTATGCGAGCAGTACGTC. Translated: CASSLVGQGVCEQYV.

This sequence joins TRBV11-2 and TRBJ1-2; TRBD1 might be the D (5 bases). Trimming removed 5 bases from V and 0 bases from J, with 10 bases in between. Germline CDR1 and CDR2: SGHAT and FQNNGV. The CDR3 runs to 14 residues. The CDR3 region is CASSQQTANYGYTF. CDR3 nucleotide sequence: TGTGCCAGCAGCCAACAGACAGCTAACTATGGCTACACCTTC. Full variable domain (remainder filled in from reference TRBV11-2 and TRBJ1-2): EAGVAQSPRYKIIEKRQSVAFWCNPISGHATLYWYQQILGQGPKLLIQFQNNGVVDDSQLPKDRFSAERLKGVDSTLKIQPAKLEDSAVYLCASSQQTANYGYTFGSGTRLTVV.

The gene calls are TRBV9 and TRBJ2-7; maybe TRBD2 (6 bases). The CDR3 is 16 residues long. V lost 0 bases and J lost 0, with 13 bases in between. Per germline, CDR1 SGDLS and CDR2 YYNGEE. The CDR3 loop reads CASSVGGEKISYEQYF. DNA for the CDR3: TGTGCCAGCAGCGTAGGCGGGGAGAAAATCTCCTACGAGCAGTACTTC. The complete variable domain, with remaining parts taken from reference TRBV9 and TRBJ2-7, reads DSGVTQTPKHLITATGQRVTLRCSPRSGDLSVYWYQQSLDQGLQFLIQYYNGEERAKGNILERFSAQQFPDLHSELNLSSLELGDSALYFCASSVGGEKISYEQYFGPGTRLTVT.

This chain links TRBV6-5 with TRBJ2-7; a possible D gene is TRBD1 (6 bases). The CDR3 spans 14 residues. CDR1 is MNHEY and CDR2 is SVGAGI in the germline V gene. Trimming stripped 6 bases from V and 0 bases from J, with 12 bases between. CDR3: CASRLNRDSYEQYF. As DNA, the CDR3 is TGTGCCAGCAGACTAAACAGGGACTCCTACGAGCAGTACTTC.

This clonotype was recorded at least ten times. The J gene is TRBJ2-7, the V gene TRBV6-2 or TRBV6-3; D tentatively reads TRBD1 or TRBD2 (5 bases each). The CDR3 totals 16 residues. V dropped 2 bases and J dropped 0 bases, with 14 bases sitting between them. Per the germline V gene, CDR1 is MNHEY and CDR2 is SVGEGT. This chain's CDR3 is CASSYLGDGYSYEQYF. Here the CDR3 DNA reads TGTGCCAGCAGTTACCTGGGGGACGGGTACTCCTACGAGCAGTACTTC.

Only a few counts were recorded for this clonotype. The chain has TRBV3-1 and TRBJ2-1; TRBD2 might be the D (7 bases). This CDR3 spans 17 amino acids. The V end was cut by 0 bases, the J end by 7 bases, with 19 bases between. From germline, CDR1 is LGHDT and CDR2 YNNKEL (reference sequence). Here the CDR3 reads CASSQDNGRGVSNEQFF. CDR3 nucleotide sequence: TGTGCCAGCAGCCAAGATAATGGGAGGGGGGTGAGTAATGAGCAGTTCTTC.

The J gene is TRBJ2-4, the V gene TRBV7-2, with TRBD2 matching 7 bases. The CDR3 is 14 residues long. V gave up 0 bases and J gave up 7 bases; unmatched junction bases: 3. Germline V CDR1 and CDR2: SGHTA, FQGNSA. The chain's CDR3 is CASSLARGKNIQYF. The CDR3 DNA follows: TGTGCCAGCAGCTTAGCGCGGGGGAAGAACATTCAGTACTTC. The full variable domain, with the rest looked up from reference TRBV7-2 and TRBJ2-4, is GAGVSQSPSNKVTEKGKDVELRCDPISGHTALYWYRQSLGQGLEFLIYFQGNSAPDKSGLPSDRFSAERTGGSVSTLTIQRTQQEDSAVYLCASSLARGKNIQYFGAGTRLSVL.

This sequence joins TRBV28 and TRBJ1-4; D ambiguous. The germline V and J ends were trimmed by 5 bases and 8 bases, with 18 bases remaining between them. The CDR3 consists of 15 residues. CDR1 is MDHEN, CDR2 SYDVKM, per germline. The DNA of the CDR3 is TGTGCCAGCAGTGGTGGGTCGAGAATCGGGGAAAAACTGTTTTTT. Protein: CASSGGSRIGEKLFF.

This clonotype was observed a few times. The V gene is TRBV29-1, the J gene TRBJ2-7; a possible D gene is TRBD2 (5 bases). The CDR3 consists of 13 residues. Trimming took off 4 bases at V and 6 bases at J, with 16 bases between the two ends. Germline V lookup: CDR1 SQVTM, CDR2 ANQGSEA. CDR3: CSVVVVAGFEQYF. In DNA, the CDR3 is TGCAGCGTTGTGGTTGTTGCGGGCTTCGAGCAGTACTTC.

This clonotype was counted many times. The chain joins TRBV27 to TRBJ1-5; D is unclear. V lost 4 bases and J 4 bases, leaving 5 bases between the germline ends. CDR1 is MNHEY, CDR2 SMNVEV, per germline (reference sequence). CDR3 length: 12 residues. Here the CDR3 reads CASSSGNQPQHF. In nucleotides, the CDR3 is TGTGCCAGCAGTTCGGGGAATCAGCCCCAGCATTTT.

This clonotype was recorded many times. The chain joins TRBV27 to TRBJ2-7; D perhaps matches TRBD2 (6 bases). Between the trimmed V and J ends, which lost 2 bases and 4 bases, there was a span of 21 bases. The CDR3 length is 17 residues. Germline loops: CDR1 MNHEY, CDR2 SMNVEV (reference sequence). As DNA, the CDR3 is TGTGCCAGCAGTTTAACCCCTATGGGACGGGGGTGGTACGAGCAGTACTTC. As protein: CASSLTPMGRGWYEQYF.

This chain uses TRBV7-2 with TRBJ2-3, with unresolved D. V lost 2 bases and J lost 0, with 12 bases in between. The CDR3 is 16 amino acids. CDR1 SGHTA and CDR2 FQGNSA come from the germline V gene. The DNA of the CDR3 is TGTGCCAGCAGCTTAAACACCGCCACTAGCACAGATACGCAGTATTTT. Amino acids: CASSLNTATSTDTQYF. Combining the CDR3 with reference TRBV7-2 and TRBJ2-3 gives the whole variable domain GAGVSQSPSNKVTEKGKDVELRCDPISGHTALYWYRQSLGQGLEFLIYFQGNSAPDKSGLPSDRFSAERTGGSVSTLTIQRTQQEDSAVYLCASSLNTATSTDTQYFGPGTRLTVL.

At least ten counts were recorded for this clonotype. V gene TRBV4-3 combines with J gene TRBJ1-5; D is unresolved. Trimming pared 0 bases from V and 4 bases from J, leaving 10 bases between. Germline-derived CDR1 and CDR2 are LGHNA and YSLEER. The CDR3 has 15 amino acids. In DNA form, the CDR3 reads TGCGCCAGCAGCCAAGATGCAACCCCTAATCAGCCCCAGCATTTT. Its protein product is CASSQDATPNQPQHF.

Written as DNA, the CDR3 is TGTGCCAGCAGCTACCGGGACGCTGGAAACACCATATATTTT. Translation: CASSYRDAGNTIYF. The chain employs TRBV28 and TRBJ1-3, with a weak D call TRBD1 (5 bases). CDR1 and CDR2 from the germline V gene are MDHEN and SYDVKM. V lost 6 bases and J 2 bases, leaving 11 bases between the germline ends. The CDR3 covers 14 residues.

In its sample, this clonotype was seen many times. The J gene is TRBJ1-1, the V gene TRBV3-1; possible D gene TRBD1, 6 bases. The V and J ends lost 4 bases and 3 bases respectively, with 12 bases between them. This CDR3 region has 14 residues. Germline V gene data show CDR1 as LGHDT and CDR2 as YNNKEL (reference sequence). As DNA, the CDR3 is TGTGCCAGCAGCCGTCTCTCAGGGGACACTGAAGCTTTCTTT. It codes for CASSRLSGDTEAFF.

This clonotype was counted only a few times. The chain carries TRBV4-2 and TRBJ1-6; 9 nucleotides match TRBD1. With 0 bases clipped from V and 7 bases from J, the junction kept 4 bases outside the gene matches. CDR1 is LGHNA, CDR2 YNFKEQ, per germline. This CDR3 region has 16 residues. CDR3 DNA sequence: TGTGCCAGCAGCCAAGATGGGGGACAGGGCAATTCACCCCTCCACTTT. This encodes CASSQDGGQGNSPLHF.

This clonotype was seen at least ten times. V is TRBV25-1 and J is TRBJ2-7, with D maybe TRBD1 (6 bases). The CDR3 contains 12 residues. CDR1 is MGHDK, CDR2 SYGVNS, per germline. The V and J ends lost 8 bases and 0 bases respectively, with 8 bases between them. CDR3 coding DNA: TGTGCCAGCGGGGACAACTCCTACGAGCAGTACTTC. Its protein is CASGDNSYEQYF.

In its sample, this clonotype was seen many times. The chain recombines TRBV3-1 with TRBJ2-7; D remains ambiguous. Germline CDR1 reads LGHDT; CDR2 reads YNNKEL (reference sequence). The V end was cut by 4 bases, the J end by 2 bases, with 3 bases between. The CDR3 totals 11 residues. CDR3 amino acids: CASSRPYEQYV. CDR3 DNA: TGTGCCAGCAGCCGTCCCTACGAGCAGTACGTC.